A single sample gave rise to the 22 T cell receptor beta chains below, sequenced in a study of early T cells in non-severe SARS-CoV-2 infection. TCRdb ran MiXCR on the 5' RACE reads and lists one entry per CDR3 protein. The sample lists about 81,000 distinct CDR3 sequences; approximately 6% were seen once. The sequenced sample consisted of whole blood. These receptors were collected from an adult who was a healthcare worker with PCR-confirmed SARS-CoV-2 infection or an uninfected control (not recorded which).

The J gene is TRBJ2-3, the V gene TRBV7-8; possible D gene TRBD1, 6 bases. Germline-derived CDR1 and CDR2 are SGHVS and FQNEAQ. The CDR3 extends over 14 amino acids. V was trimmed by 5 bases and J by 4 bases, leaving 13 bases between them. CDR3 in DNA: TGTGCCAGCAGCCCCCGCGAGGGGGCAGATACGCAGTATTTT. Residues: CASSPREGADTQYF.

Ten or more counts support this clonotype. The chain links TRBV7-2 to TRBJ2-2; D is undetermined. There are 14 residues in the CDR3. The V gene lost 2 bases and the J gene lost 4 bases, with 8 bases spanning the gap. Germline loops: CDR1 SGHTA, CDR2 FQGNSA. The CDR3 spells CASSLQLGTGELFF. CDR3 nucleotides: TGTGCCAGCAGCTTACAGCTCGGCACCGGGGAGCTGTTTTTT.

This clonotype was observed at least ten times. J is TRBJ1-1 and V is TRBV6-5; TRBD1 matches 8 bases. After removal of 7 bases from V and 4 bases from J, the junction contained 14 bases not matched to a gene. Germline V CDR1 and CDR2: MNHEY, SVGAGI. The CDR3 has 16 amino acids. CDR3 DNA: TGTGCCAGCACCCTGGGGCGGACAGGGATATTCACTGAAGCTTTCTTT. This gives the protein CASTLGRTGIFTEAFF.

In its sample, this clonotype was seen many times. The chain couples TRBV12-3 or TRBV12-4 to TRBJ1-2; TRBD1 matches 10 bases. Trimming removed 5 bases from V and 8 bases from J; junction bases left unmatched: 14. The CDR3 has 16 amino acids. The CDR3 reads CASSPRIFGTGDGYTF. The CDR3 DNA reads as TGTGCCAGCAGTCCGAGAATTTTCGGGACAGGGGACGGCTACACCTTC.

Ten or more counts support this clonotype. The rearrangement uses TRBV12-3 or TRBV12-4 and TRBJ1-2, with no clear D. The CDR3 has 14 residues. Trimming shortened V by 4 bases and J by 8 bases, and 17 bases separated the two germline ends. Written as DNA, the CDR3 is TGTGCCAGCAGTTCCTCCTCGGCGCCGGAAGGCTACACCTTC. It specifies CASSSSSAPEGYTF.

This clonotype was recorded a few times. The chain recombines TRBV18 with TRBJ2-7; 8 bases agree with TRBD1. The germline V gene has CDR1 KGHSH and CDR2 LQKENI. V shed 8 bases and J 7 bases; nucleotides not matched to a gene: 7. The CDR3 totals 12 residues. The DNA of the CDR3 is TGTGCCAGCACGACAGGGGAGAGGGAGCAGTACTTC. Translation: CASTTGEREQYF.

This clonotype appeared a few times. The chain combines TRBV13 with TRBJ2-3, with D possibly matching TRBD2 (5 bases). The CDR3 contains 15 residues. CDR1 and CDR2 (germline): PRHDT, FYEKMQ (reference sequence). The ends were cut back, 5 bases at V and 0 bases at J, with 12 bases in the middle. The CDR3: CASSPSGSSTDTQYF. CDR3 sequence (DNA): TGTGCCAGCAGCCCAAGCGGTTCTAGCACAGATACGCAGTATTTT.

This clonotype showed up many times. The rearrangement joins TRBV20-1 to TRBJ2-7, with a possible D match to TRBD2 (6 bases). In germline, CDR1 is DFQATT, CDR2 SNEGSKA (reference sequence). Trimming removed 7 bases from V and 2 bases from J, with 15 bases in between. This CDR3 comprises 13 residues. The CDR3 DNA follows: TGCAGTGTGCGGGGAGCGGCCGCCTACGAGCAGTACTTC. This gives the protein CSVRGAAAYEQYF.

This clonotype was detected ten times or more. This sequence joins TRBV29-1 and TRBJ2-1, with no clear D. This CDR3 region has 12 residues. V gave up 3 bases and J gave up 3 bases, with 6 bases separating them. Germline V lookup: CDR1 SQVTM, CDR2 ANQGSEA. CDR3 nucleotide sequence: TGCAGCGTTGAGGTGGTCTACAATGAGCAGTTCTTC. Encoded protein: CSVEVVYNEQFF.

This clonotype was counted only a few times. The chain combines TRBV11-3 with TRBJ2-2, with 8 bases matching TRBD1. The V segment lost 3 bases and the J segment 1 base; nucleotides outside the gene matches: 4. The germline V gene encodes CDR1 SGHNT and CDR2 YENEEA. This CDR3 comprises 16 residues. The CDR3 coding sequence is TGTGCCAGCAGCTTTGGGACAGGACGGAACACCGGGGAGCTGTTTTTT. Protein sequence: CASSFGTGRNTGELFF.

This clonotype was seen a few times. CDR3: CASSLESRGTAEAFF. CDR3 in DNA: TGCGCCAGCAGCTTGGAAAGTCGAGGGACGGCTGAAGCTTTCTTT. The gene calls are TRBV5-1 and TRBJ1-1, with D tentatively TRBD1 (5 bases). V lost 0 bases, J lost 6 bases, and 15 bases lay in between. The V gene's germline CDR1 is SGHRS and CDR2 YFSETQ. The CDR3 has 15 amino acids.

This sequence joins TRBV12-5 and TRBJ1-1; D is unresolved. V shed 1 base and J shed 1 base, with 7 bases lying between them. The CDR3 has 14 amino acids. Germline loops: CDR1 LGHNT, CDR2 FRNRAP. CDR3 sequence (DNA): TGTGCTAGTGGTTTGGGACTCCCGAACACTGAAGCTTTCTTT. As protein: CASGLGLPNTEAFF.

This chain links TRBV4-3 with TRBJ1-1; the D is unclear. V shed 4 bases and J shed 0 bases, with 12 bases lying between them. Germline V gene lookup returns CDR1 LGHNA and CDR2 YSLEER. CDR3 length: 15 residues. The CDR3 loop is CASSPSGRLNTEAFF. The CDR3 DNA sequence: TGCGCCAGCAGCCCGAGCGGAAGGTTGAACACTGAAGCTTTCTTT.

This clonotype has a count of ten or more. J is TRBJ2-1 and V is TRBV5-1, with 7 positions matching TRBD2. V lost 5 bases, J lost 8 bases, and 10 bases stayed unmatched. The germline V gene encodes CDR1 SGHRS and CDR2 YFSETQ. The CDR3 runs 14 residues. The CDR3 spells CASRQSEGRDEQFF. In DNA, the CDR3 is TGCGCCAGCAGACAATCGGAAGGGAGGGATGAGCAGTTCTTC.

This clonotype was detected ten times or more. The genes are TRBV20-1 and TRBJ2-3; maybe TRBD1 (5 bases). V was trimmed by 6 bases and J by 2 bases, leaving 12 bases between them. Germline loops: CDR1 DFQATT, CDR2 SNEGSKA (reference sequence). The CDR3 length is 13 residues. CDR3 nucleotides: TGCAGTGCGAGGCAGGGATTCACAGATACGCAGTATTTT. This gives the protein CSARQGFTDTQYF.

This clonotype was detected only a few times. The chain carries TRBV7-9 and TRBJ1-3; a possible D gene is TRBD1 (5 bases). Germline V gene lookup returns CDR1 SEHNR and CDR2 FQNEAQ (reference sequence). V dropped 2 bases and J dropped 4 bases, with 12 bases sitting between them. The CDR3 is made up of 15 amino acids. The CDR3 nucleotides are TGTGCCAGCAGCTTACAGGCCCAGGGAGGAAACACCATATATTTT. This sequence encodes CASSLQAQGGNTIYF.

The table lists this clonotype with a few counts. This rearrangement joins TRBV2 to TRBJ2-5; D is possibly TRBD2 (5 bases). Trimming cost V 5 bases and J 0 bases, with 10 bases left between them. This CDR3 region has 14 residues. From germline, CDR1 is SNHLY and CDR2 FYNNEI. Here the CDR3 reads CASSSPDYQETQYF. The CDR3 nucleotides read TGTGCCAGCAGTTCTCCGGACTACCAAGAGACCCAGTACTTC. Full variable domain (outside the CDR3, taken from reference TRBV2 and TRBJ2-5): EPEVTQTPSHQVTQMGQEVILRCVPISNHLYFYWYRQILGQKVEFLVSFYNNEISEKSEIFDDQFSVERPDGSNFTLKIRSTKLEDSAMYFCASSSPDYQETQYFGPGTRLLVL.

This clonotype was seen more than once but under ten times. This rearrangement joins TRBV20-1 to TRBJ1-1; D is perhaps TRBD1 (5 bases). Trimming pared 4 bases from V and 4 bases from J, leaving 10 bases between. This CDR3 region has 12 residues. Germline V gives CDR1 DFQATT, CDR2 SNEGSKA (reference sequence). As DNA, the CDR3 is TGCAGTGCTATCTCTGGGGCCACTGAAGCTTTCTTT. Translation: CSAISGATEAFF.

This clonotype has more than one count but fewer than ten. The rearrangement uses TRBV6-2 or TRBV6-3 and TRBJ2-7; TRBD1 matches at 8 bases. Germline V gene sequence: CDR1 MNHEY, CDR2 SVGEGT. Unmatched junction bases numbered 11, after V lost 6 bases and J lost 1 base. The CDR3 is made up of 16 amino acids. CDR3 loop: CASRRSGQGRSYEQYF. The CDR3 coding sequence is TGTGCCAGCAGGAGGTCCGGACAGGGAAGGTCCTACGAGCAGTACTTC.

This clonotype was picked up many times. The chain carries TRBV25-1 and TRBJ1-4; D is unclear. The V end lost 4 bases, the J end lost 0 bases, and 9 bases lay between the germline ends. The CDR3 extends over 15 amino acids. CDR1 and CDR2 (germline): MGHDK, SYGVNS. The CDR3 nucleotides are TGTGCCAGCAGTGTTTTGCAGACAACTAATGAAAAACTGTTTTTT. Translation gives CASSVLQTTNEKLFF. Looking up the rest from reference TRBV25-1 and TRBJ1-4 gives the full variable domain: EADIYQTPRYLVIGTGKKITLECSQTMGHDKMYWYQQDPGMELHLIHYSYGVNSTEKGDLSSESTVSRIRTEHFPLTLESARPSHTSQYLCASSVLQTTNEKLFFGSGTQLSVL.

This clonotype was counted at least ten times. The chain couples TRBV2 to TRBJ2-5, with TRBD1 matching over 7 bases. This CDR3 is 13 amino acids long. CDR1 is SNHLY, CDR2 FYNNEI, per germline. With 6 bases clipped from V and 3 bases from J, the junction kept 4 bases outside the gene matches. The CDR3 sequence: CASRRDSEETQYF. For the CDR3, the DNA is TGTGCCAGCAGAAGGGACAGTGAAGAGACCCAGTACTTC.

This clonotype showed up just a few times. The genes are TRBV28 and TRBJ1-1, with 7 bases aligning to TRBD1. The CDR3 totals 14 residues. V dropped 3 bases and J dropped 0; count of bases not matched to a gene: 1. CDR1 is MDHEN and CDR2 is SYDVKM in the germline V gene. CDR3 amino acids: CASSFDRVNTEAFF. In nucleotides, the CDR3 is TGTGCCAGCAGTTTCGACAGGGTGAACACTGAAGCTTTCTTT.